This is a list of T cell receptor beta chains from one sample in a study of blood T cell repertoires in COVID-19. Libraries were prepared by immunoSEQ multiplex PCR; TCRdb keeps only in-frame clonotypes and omits some of them. The sample shows some 170,000 clones, over 80% of them seen only once. Sequenced: peripheral blood. The origin of the receptors is a woman in her 70s with acute or convalescent COVID-19. CDR3s include the opening cysteine and the closing phenylalanine or tryptophan. The D gene is left open where the match is weak. Some rows have no size entry. The others give once, few or many, or a class for an expanded clone.

abundance,v_gene,j_gene,d_gene,CDR3nt,CDR3aa
few,TRBV6-4,TRBJ2-2,NA,TGTGCCAGCAGTGTCGGTACAGGGCTAACCGGGGAGCTGTTTTTT,CASSVGTGLTGELFF
NA,TRBV6-4,TRBJ1-2,TRBD1,TGTGCCAGCAGTAGGACAGGGTTCTATGGCTACACCTTC,CASSRTGFYGYTF
once,TRBV2,TRBJ2-1,NA,TGTGCCAGCACCGAGGAGGGAGTGGGTGAGCAGTTCTTC,CASTEEGVGEQFF
NA,TRBV3-1/TRBV3-2,TRBJ2-7,NA,TGTGCCAGCGTGGACACTATAGGCGCCCAGTACTTC,CASVDTIGAQYF
NA,TRBV23-1,TRBJ2-7,NA,TGCGCCAGCAGACCTACCGCTTCCGAGCAGTACTTC,CASRPTASEQYF
NA,TRBV6-4,TRBJ2-7,NA,TGTGCCAGCAGTGACTCTGAGACTCGAGACGAGCAGTACTTC,CASSDSETRDEQYF
NA,TRBV7-2,TRBJ2-3,NA,TGTGCCAGCAGCTTAGTACGACTAGGGGCGCAGTATTTT,CASSLVRLGAQYF
NA,TRBV4-3,TRBJ1-4,TRBD1,TGCGCCAGCAGCCAAGAGGGCAGGGGGCGCGAAAAACTGTTTTTT,CASSQEGRGREKLFF
many,TRBV7-9,TRBJ2-7,TRBD2,TGTGCCAGCAGCTTGGGGACTAGCGGGCTCTCCTACGAGCAGTACTTC,CASSLGTSGLSYEQYF
NA,TRBV18,TRBJ1-1,TRBD1,TGTGCCAGCTCACCAAGGACAGGGGTAAGGAACACTGAAGCTTTCTTT,CASSPRTGVRNTEAFF
NA,TRBV5-1,TRBJ2-2,TRBD1,TGCGCCAGCAGCGTAGTGGGACAGGGTTTCGACACCGGGGAGCTGTTTTTT,CASSVVGQGFDTGELFF
NA,TRBV28,TRBJ1-2,TRBD1,TGTGCCAGCCATGGCGGGGTGACAGGGGGCAACTATGGCTACACCTTC,CASHGGVTGGNYGYTF
NA,TRBV27,TRBJ1-5,NA,TGTGCCAGCAGTACTGGGACTGCCGGAAATCAGCCCCAGCATTTT,CASSTGTAGNQPQHF